The 30 T cell receptor beta chains below come from one sample, sequenced in a study of T-cell memory formation after mild COVID-19. Each CDR3 protein is one row after TCRdb ran MiXCR on the 5' RACE reads. The sample records 150,000 to 200,000 distinct CDR3 sequences, about 20% being singletons. The specimen was PBMCs or a T cell subset sorted from them (not recorded which). These receptors came from an adult woman who had mild COVID-19 (a few samples of this study predate the infection). Cell type and time point are not known.

The V and J genes are TRBV3-1 and TRBJ1-1; TRBD1 is a possible D gene (5 bases). Germline values: CDR1 LGHDT, CDR2 YNNKEL (reference sequence). Trimming shortened V by 1 base and J by 5 bases, and 11 bases separated the two germline ends. The CDR3 loop spans 14 amino acids. This CDR3 is CASSQVLGDTEAFF. DNA of the CDR3: TGTGCCAGCAGCCAAGTTTTGGGGGATACTGAAGCTTTCTTT.

This clonotype occurred many times. This chain connects TRBV9 to TRBJ2-5, with TRBD2 identical over 10 bases. CDR1 is SGDLS, CDR2 YYNGEE, per germline. The trim removed 4 bases at V and 5 bases at J, leaving 5 bases unmatched. The CDR3 is 14 residues long. Here the CDR3 reads CASSPGLAAETQYF. CDR3 in DNA: TGTGCCAGCAGCCCCGGACTAGCGGCGGAGACCCAGTACTTC.

The V and J genes are TRBV7-3 and TRBJ2-3; no clear D gene. Trimming pared 4 bases from V and 5 bases from J, leaving 10 bases between. From germline, CDR1 is SGHTA and CDR2 FQGTGA. This CDR3 contains 13 residues. The CDR3 sequence: CASSYPGRDTQYF. The CDR3, as DNA: TGTGCCAGCAGCTATCCCGGCCGAGATACGCAGTATTTT.

The chain combines TRBV7-2 with TRBJ2-2, with D uncertain. Germline V gene lookup returns CDR1 SGHTA and CDR2 FQGNSA. Trimming cost V 4 bases and J 5 bases, with 11 bases left between them. This CDR3 spans 14 amino acids. In DNA, the CDR3 is TGTGCCAGCAGCTATACCGTGGGTACCGGGGAGCTGTTTTTT. This codes for CASSYTVGTGELFF. The full variable domain, rest sourced from reference TRBV7-2 and TRBJ2-2, is GAGVSQSPSNKVTEKGKDVELRCDPISGHTALYWYRQSLGQGLEFLIYFQGNSAPDKSGLPSDRFSAERTGGSVSTLTIQRTQQEDSAVYLCASSYTVGTGELFFGEGSRLTVL.

V is TRBV7-2 and J is TRBJ1-1, with TRBD1 matching 7 bases. The CDR3 is 15 residues long. Germline CDR1 and CDR2: SGHTA and FQGNSA. Losses at the gene ends were 3 bases for V and 2 bases for J; bases not matched to a gene: 6. CDR3 bases: TGTGCCAGCAGCTTCTGGGACAGTTATAACACTGAAGCTTTCTTT. It translates to CASSFWDSYNTEAFF.

This chain links TRBV7-9 with TRBJ1-3; D is ambiguous. CDR1 is SEHNR and CDR2 is FQNEAQ in the germline V gene (reference sequence). Trimming took 0 bases from V and 4 from J, leaving 13 bases between them. This CDR3 region has 16 residues. The CDR3 is CASSLAANPRGNTIYF. The CDR3, as DNA: TGTGCCAGCAGCTTAGCCGCAAACCCTCGGGGAAACACCATATATTTT.

This clonotype was picked up a small number of times. V is TRBV20-1 and J is TRBJ2-7; the match to TRBD1 covers 10 bases. The J segment lost 4 bases and the V segment lost 6 bases, leaving 6 bases of the junction unmatched. CDR1 and CDR2 (germline): DFQATT, SNEGSKA (reference sequence). The CDR3 spans 13 residues. The CDR3 DNA follows: TGCAGTGCCCGGGGGGACAGGGGTTACGAGCAGTACTTC. It specifies CSARGDRGYEQYF.

The V call is TRBV7-6, the J call TRBJ2-5; no firm D call. Germline assignment: CDR1 SGHVS and CDR2 FNYEAQ. The CDR3 loop spans 15 amino acids. The germline V and J ends were trimmed by 1 base and 5 bases, with 14 bases remaining between them. CDR3 region: CASSLGNGPAETQYF. The CDR3 DNA is TGTGCCAGCAGCTTAGGGAACGGCCCCGCGGAGACCCAGTACTTC.

The rearrangement uses TRBV6-5 and TRBJ2-1; 9 bases fit TRBD2. The length of the CDR3 is 15 residues. CDR1 is MNHEY and CDR2 is SVGAGI in the germline V gene. Trimming took 2 bases from V and 4 from J; bases not matched to a gene: 3. The DNA for the CDR3 is TGTGCCAGCAGTTACCTTCTAGCGGGGTACAATGAGCAGTTCTTC. It is translated as CASSYLLAGYNEQFF.

The chain employs TRBV7-9 and TRBJ2-7, with a possible D match to TRBD2 (6 bases). CDR1 and CDR2 (germline): SEHNR, FQNEAQ (reference sequence). This CDR3 is 12 amino acids long. V was trimmed by 5 bases and J by 7 bases, leaving 12 bases between them. The CDR3 sequence is CASSVPGTEQYF. The CDR3 DNA follows: TGTGCCAGCAGCGTGCCCGGGACTGAGCAGTACTTC.

The chain uses TRBV5-1 and TRBJ2-7, with TRBD1 matching 11 bases. The CDR3 runs 14 residues. The V gene's germline CDR1 is SGHRS and CDR2 YFSETQ. V gave up 4 bases and J gave up 4 bases; unmatched junction bases: 4. CDR3 sequence: CASSGQGAVYEQYF. The CDR3 nucleotides read TGCGCCAGCAGCGGACAGGGGGCAGTATACGAGCAGTACTTC.

This clonotype was observed a few times. CDR3 sequence (DNA): TGTGCCAGCAGCCAAGATCTGGGGGGCTACGAGCAGTACTTC. This gives the protein CASSQDLGGYEQYF. The chain joins TRBV4-2 to TRBJ2-7; possible D gene TRBD2, 6 bases. CDR3 size: 14 residues. V lost 0 bases and J lost 3, with 9 bases in between. CDR1 is LGHNA and CDR2 is YNFKEQ in the germline V gene.

The table lists this clonotype with a few counts. The V gene is TRBV12-3 or TRBV12-4, the J gene TRBJ1-2, with TRBD1 identical over 7 bases. This CDR3 has 14 amino acids. Unmatched junction bases numbered 9, after V lost 7 bases and J lost 4 bases. Here the CDR3 reads CASTLQGGFYGYTF. CDR3 nucleotides: TGTGCCAGCACCCTGCAAGGGGGCTTCTATGGCTACACCTTC.

The chain employs TRBV29-1 and TRBJ2-2; D possibly uses TRBD1 or TRBD2 (5 bases each). The CDR3 loop spans 13 amino acids. V lost 7 bases and J lost 8, with 17 bases in between. The germline gives CDR1 SQVTM, CDR2 ANQGSEA. The CDR3 loop is CSATGPGGGELFF. As DNA, the CDR3 is TGCAGCGCTACGGGACCCGGCGGGGGGGAGCTGTTTTTT.

This clonotype was observed a few times. This chain connects TRBV6-2 or TRBV6-3 to TRBJ2-3; D is unresolved. The CDR3 loop spans 14 amino acids. The germline V and J ends were trimmed by 5 bases and 10 bases, with 19 bases remaining between them. The germline V gene encodes CDR1 MNHEY and CDR2 SVGEGT. CDR3 in DNA: TGTGCCAGCAGTCTTACCCGAGTCCCCTGGGCGCAGTATTTT. It is translated as CASSLTRVPWAQYF.

This chain joins TRBV5-1 and TRBJ2-7, with D tentatively TRBD1 (6 bases). This CDR3 comprises 14 residues. The V gene's germline CDR1 is SGHRS and CDR2 YFSETQ. The V and J ends lost 0 bases and 7 bases respectively, with 14 bases between them. CDR3 sequence: CASSLAQGSGEQYF. In DNA, the CDR3 is TGCGCCAGCAGCTTGGCACAGGGCAGTGGTGAGCAGTACTTC. Variable domain in full (rest from reference TRBV5-1 and TRBJ2-7): KAGVTQTPRYLIKTRGQQVTLSCSPISGHRSVSWYQQTPGQGLQFLFEYFSETQRNKGNFPGRFSGRQFSNSRSEMNVSTLELGDSALYLCASSLAQGSGEQYFGPGTRLTVT.

This clonotype was seen ten or more times. This chain connects TRBV7-6 to TRBJ2-1; D ambiguous. This CDR3 has 12 amino acids. V lost 3 bases to trimming and J lost 8 bases, with 8 bases between them. The germline V gene encodes CDR1 SGHVS and CDR2 FNYEAQ. The DNA of the CDR3 is TGTGCCAGCAGCTTTTTGAATCATGAGCAGTTCTTC. It is translated as CASSFLNHEQFF.

This clonotype has only a few counts. V usage is TRBV9 and J usage is TRBJ2-3; 11 bases fit TRBD2. The CDR3 contains 16 residues. V dropped 8 bases and J dropped 0; count of bases not matched to a gene: 8. The germline CDR1 and CDR2 sequences are SGDLS and YYNGEE. Here the CDR3 reads CASTSGGDPSTDTQYF. CDR3 bases: TGTGCCAGTACTAGCGGGGGTGACCCTAGCACAGATACGCAGTATTTT.

This clonotype was picked up a small number of times. The chain employs TRBV9 and TRBJ2-5; perhaps TRBD2 as D (6 bases). The germline CDR1 and CDR2 sequences are SGDLS and YYNGEE. The V gene lost 2 bases and the J gene lost 2 bases, with 13 bases spanning the gap. The CDR3 is 15 residues long. As DNA, the CDR3 is TGTGCCAGCAGCGTGGATGGGGACTTTCAAGAGACCCAGTACTTC. Translating it yields CASSVDGDFQETQYF.

J is TRBJ2-3 and V is TRBV5-5; maybe TRBD2 (7 bases). The germline CDR1 and CDR2 sequences are SGHKS and YYEKEE (reference sequence). V dropped 4 bases and J dropped 2 bases, with 14 bases sitting between them. The CDR3 contains 15 residues. The CDR3 loop reads CASSPWGGYTDTQYF. As DNA, the CDR3 is TGTGCCAGCAGCCCGTGGGGGGGCTACACAGATACGCAGTATTTT.

V and J are TRBV9 and TRBJ1-3; D unclear. V gave up 3 bases and J gave up 0 bases, with 10 bases separating them. Germline CDR1 SGDLS, CDR2 YYNGEE. The CDR3 is 15 residues long. The CDR3 DNA reads TGTGCCAGCAGCGCCCAGACGTTCTCTGGAAACACCATATATTTT. Translation gives CASSAQTFSGNTIYF.

This clonotype appeared a few times. The V and J genes are TRBV29-1 and TRBJ2-7; perhaps TRBD1 as D (6 bases). Germline lookup yields CDR1 SQVTM and CDR2 ANQGSEA. CDR3 length: 14 residues. Trimming stripped 6 bases from V and 0 bases from J, with 15 bases between. The CDR3 here is CSVADTGLSYEQYF. The CDR3 region has the DNA TGCAGCGTAGCCGATACAGGGCTCTCCTACGAGCAGTACTTC.

As regards this clonotype: At one end, the junction sequence differs from germline, possibly due to a read error. CDR3 region: CASRLARLAGGSEDTQYF. In nucleotides, the CDR3 is TGTGCCAGCAGATTAGCGCGTTTAGCGGGGGGGTCGGAGGATACGCAGTATTTT. V is TRBV7-6 and J is TRBJ2-3, with 11 bases fitting TRBD2. Germline V CDR1 and CDR2: SGHVS, FNYEAQ. This CDR3 comprises 18 residues.

This sequence joins TRBV3-1 and TRBJ2-7; 7 bases are shared with TRBD1. The CDR3 totals 14 residues. The germline gives CDR1 LGHDT, CDR2 YNNKEL (reference sequence). V was clipped by 4 bases and J by 4 bases; unmatched bases: 7. The CDR3 reads CASSRRQGVYEQYF. The CDR3 DNA sequence: TGTGCCAGCAGCCGGCGCCAGGGGGTGTACGAGCAGTACTTC.

The chain joins TRBV3-1 to TRBJ2-1; D may be TRBD1 (5 bases). The CDR3 totals 17 residues. Trimming pared 4 bases from V and 3 bases from J, leaving 19 bases between. Germline V gene data show CDR1 as LGHDT and CDR2 as YNNKEL (reference sequence). This CDR3 is CASSRRPTDTHYNEQFF. CDR3 nucleotides: TGTGCCAGCAGCCGTAGACCGACAGATACGCACTACAATGAGCAGTTCTTC.

Only a few counts were recorded for this clonotype. This rearrangement joins TRBV9 to TRBJ2-7; no definite D call. The CDR3 is made up of 14 amino acids. Trimming removed 0 bases from V and 0 bases from J, with 7 bases in between. Germline V CDR1 and CDR2: SGDLS, YYNGEE. CDR3 loop: CASSVVANSYEQYF. The CDR3 coding sequence is TGTGCCAGCAGCGTAGTCGCCAACTCCTACGAGCAGTACTTC.

In its sample, this clonotype was seen a few times. This rearrangement joins TRBV11-2 to TRBJ2-3, with 9 bases identical to TRBD2. Losses at the gene ends were 3 bases for V and 2 bases for J; bases not matched to a gene: 3. Germline V gene sequence: CDR1 SGHAT, CDR2 FQNNGV. The CDR3 runs 15 residues. DNA of the CDR3: TGTGCCAGCAGCTTTCGCGGGAGGGACACAGATACGCAGTATTTT. It yields the protein CASSFRGRDTDTQYF.

V and J are TRBV7-6 and TRBJ2-3; TRBD1 matches at 7 bases. This CDR3 spans 15 amino acids. Germline CDR1 is SGHVS and CDR2 is FNYEAQ. V dropped 4 bases and J dropped 3; count of bases not matched to a gene: 7. The CDR3: CASSSQGGWTDTQYF. For the CDR3, the DNA is TGTGCCAGCAGCTCGCAAGGGGGCTGGACAGATACGCAGTATTTT.

The V and J genes are TRBV9 and TRBJ2-3; 7 bases line up with TRBD1. Per the germline V gene, CDR1 is SGDLS and CDR2 is YYNGEE. The CDR3 has 16 amino acids. After removal of 3 bases from V and 0 bases from J, the junction contained 7 bases not matched to a gene. The DNA of the CDR3 is TGTGCCAGCAGCGCCGGGACAGCAGCTAGCACAGATACGCAGTATTTT. Encoded protein: CASSAGTAASTDTQYF.

This clonotype was detected a few times. The genes are TRBV11-2 and TRBJ1-2; 7 bases are a match to TRBD1. CDR1 and CDR2 (germline): SGHAT, FQNNGV. The V segment lost 5 bases and the J segment 8 bases; nucleotides outside the gene matches: 14. The CDR3 is made up of 15 amino acids. The CDR3 nucleotides read TGTGCCAGCAGCCCGATTACTGAACAGGGGATGGGCTACACCTTC. Residues: CASSPITEQGMGYTF. Supplemented by reference TRBV11-2 and TRBJ1-2, the full variable domain reads EAGVAQSPRYKIIEKRQSVAFWCNPISGHATLYWYQQILGQGPKLLIQFQNNGVVDDSQLPKDRFSAERLKGVDSTLKIQPAKLEDSAVYLCASSPITEQGMGYTFGSGTRLTVV.